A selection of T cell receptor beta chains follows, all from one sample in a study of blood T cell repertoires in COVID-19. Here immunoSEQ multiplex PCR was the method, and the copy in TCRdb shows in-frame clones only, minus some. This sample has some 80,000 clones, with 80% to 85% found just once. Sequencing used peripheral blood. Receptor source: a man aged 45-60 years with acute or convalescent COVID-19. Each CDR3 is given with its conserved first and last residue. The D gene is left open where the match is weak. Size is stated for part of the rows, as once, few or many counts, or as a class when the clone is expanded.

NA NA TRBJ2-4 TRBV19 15 TGTGCCAGTAGTAATCACAGGGATGCCAAAAACATTCAGTACTTC CASSNHRDAKNIQYF
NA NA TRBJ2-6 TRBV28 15 TGTGCCAGCAGTTCTTACAGCTCTGGGGCCAACGTCCTGACTTTC CASSSYSSGANVLTF
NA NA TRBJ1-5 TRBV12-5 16 TGTGCTAGTGGTTTTACTGACAGAGGACTAAATCAGCCCCAGCATTTT CASGFTDRGLNQPQHF
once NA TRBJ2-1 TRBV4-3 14 TGCGCCAGCAGCCAAGATCTTCGAGACAATGAGCAGTTCTTC CASSQDLRDNEQFF
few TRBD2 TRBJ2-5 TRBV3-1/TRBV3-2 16 TGTGCCAGCAGCCGAGGGCTAGCGGGAGGGACGGAGACCCAGTACTTC CASSRGLAGGTETQYF
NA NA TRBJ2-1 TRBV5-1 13 TGCGCCAGCAGCGAATATCTAGCGTGGCGGCAGTTCTTC CASSEYLAWRQFF
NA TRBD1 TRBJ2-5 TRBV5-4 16 TGTGCCAGCAGCCAGTCCGTAGACAGGGGTAGCGGGACCCAGTACTTC CASSQSVDRGSGTQYF
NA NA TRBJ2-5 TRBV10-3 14 TGTGCCATCAGTGTAGCGGGACAGCAAGAGACCCAGTACTTC CAISVAGQQETQYF
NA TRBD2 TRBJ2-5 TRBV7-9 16 TGTGCCAGCAGCTTGGAAACTAGCGGAGGCGGAGAGACCCAGTACTTC CASSLETSGGGETQYF
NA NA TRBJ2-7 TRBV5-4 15 TGTGCCAGCAGCCTAGGGACTGGAATCTCCTACGAGCAGTACTTC CASSLGTGISYEQYF
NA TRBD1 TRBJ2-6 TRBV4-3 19 TGCGCCAGCAGCCACGGGGACAGAACTACCCTCTCTGGGGCCAACGTCCTGACTTTC CASSHGDRTTLSGANVLTF
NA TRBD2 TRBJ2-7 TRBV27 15 TGTGCCAGCAGTTCGAAGCGGGAGTGGCCCTACGAGCAGTACTTC CASSSKREWPYEQYF
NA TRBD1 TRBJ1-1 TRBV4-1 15 TGCGCCAGCAGCTTTAAGCAGGGGGTAAACACTGAAGCTTTCTTT CASSFKQGVNTEAFF
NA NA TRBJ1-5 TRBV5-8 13 TGTGCCAGCAGGATGGAGACCAATCAGCCCCAGCATTTT CASRMETNQPQHF
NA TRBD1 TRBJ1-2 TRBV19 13 TGTGCCACCTTCGGACAGGGTGGCTGGGGCTACACCTTC CATFGQGGWGYTF
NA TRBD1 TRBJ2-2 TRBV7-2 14 TGTGCCAGCAGCGCCAGGGGGCAGGGCGGGGAGCTGTTTTTT CASSARGQGGELFF
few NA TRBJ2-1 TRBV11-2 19 TGTGCCAGCAGCCCCCTGGTTGGCAGGGGCCAAAGCTCCTACAATGAGCAGTTCTTC CASSPLVGRGQSSYNEQFF
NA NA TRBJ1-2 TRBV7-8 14 TGTGCCAGCAGCTTTACAGGGATAAACTATGGCTACACCTTC CASSFTGINYGYTF
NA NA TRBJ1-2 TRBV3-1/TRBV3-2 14 TGTGCCAGCAGCCAAGCACAGGGAAGGGGTGGCTACACCTTC CASSQAQGRGGYTF
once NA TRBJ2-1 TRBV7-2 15 TGTGCCAGCAGCCCTTCCGCCGAGGGGCGGGGAGAGCAGTTCTTC CASSPSAEGRGEQFF
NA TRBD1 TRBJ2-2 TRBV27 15 TGTGCCAGCAGTTCGACAGGGACCAGCACCGGGGAGCTGTTTTTT CASSSTGTSTGELFF
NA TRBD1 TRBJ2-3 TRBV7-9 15 TGTGCCAGCAGCTACGGACAGGGACTCACAGATACGCAGTATTTT CASSYGQGLTDTQYF
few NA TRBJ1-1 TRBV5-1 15 TGCGCCAGCAGCCTATATCTCTCCGGGAACCCTGAAGCTTTCTTT CASSLYLSGNPEAFF
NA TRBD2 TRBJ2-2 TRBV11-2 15 TGTGCCAGCAGCCAGACTAGCGGGTACACCGGGGAGCTGTTTTTT CASSQTSGYTGELFF
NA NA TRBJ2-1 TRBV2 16 TGTGCCAGCAGTATGGGCGGGGGCCCTACCTACAATGAGCAGTTCTTC CASSMGGGPTYNEQFF
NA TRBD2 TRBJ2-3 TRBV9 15 TGTGCCAGCAGTGATAGCGGGATCAGCACAGATACGCAGTATTTT CASSDSGISTDTQYF
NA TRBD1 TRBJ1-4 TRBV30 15 TGTGCCTGGAGTGTACTCGGGACAGGGGAAGAAAAACTGTTTTTT CAWSVLGTGEEKLFF
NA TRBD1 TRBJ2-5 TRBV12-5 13 TGTGCTAGTGCCCTAGGGTGGACGGGACAGGAGTACTTC CASALGWTGQEYF
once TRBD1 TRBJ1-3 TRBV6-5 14 TGTGCCAGCAGGACCTCCGGGACAGAAAACACCATATATTTT CASRTSGTENTIYF